The present T cell receptor (beta chain) was sequenced within a study of beta chain features in type 1 diabetes. Whole-study findings and limits: There was a moderate but significant shortening of TCRB CDR3s in all four CD4+ subsets of Type 1 diabetes patients.

As to this clone: Its antigen is still unknown.

Sequencing targeted expressed TCRB transcripts, as all isolated RNA had been reverse transcribed. Measured with immunoSEQ multiplex PCR; TCRdb has only the in-frame clones, and not every one. The table has 300,000 to 450,000 clones, approximately 12% seen once. Sequencing used naive CD4+ T cells from blood. The sequence was obtained from a young woman with type 1 diabetes.

The CDR3 nucleotides are TGTGCCAGCAGTTCACCCCGCGGAGGCTACGAGCAGTACTTC. Amino acids: CASSSPRGGYEQYF. The V gene is TRBV28, the J gene TRBJ2-7, with D maybe TRBD2 (5 bases). Germline V lookup: CDR1 MDHEN, CDR2 SYDVKM. The V end lost 4 bases, the J end lost 3 bases, and 13 bases lay between the germline ends. CDR3 length equals 14 residues.